One and the same sample provided the 30 T cell receptor beta chains below, sequenced in a study of blood T cell repertoires in COVID-19. The assay was immunoSEQ multiplex PCR, and TCRdb's table has in-frame clones only and misses some. The table lists some 240,000 clones, roughly nine tenths of them singletons. Sequencing was done on a sample of peripheral blood. Receptors originate from a man aged 55-75 years who had recovered from COVID-19.

The CDR3: CASSQDPDSPLHF. Written as DNA, the CDR3 is TGTGCCAGCAGCCAAGACCCGGATTCACCCCTCCACTTT. The chain carries TRBV3-1 (or the pseudogene TRBV3-2) and TRBJ1-6; D is unresolved. V gave up 0 bases and J gave up 8 bases, with 5 bases separating them. The CDR3 consists of 13 residues. Germline assignment: CDR1 LGHDT and CDR2 YNNKEL (reference sequence).

V gene TRBV11-2 combines with J gene TRBJ2-7; 7 bases align to TRBD1. J gave up 2 bases and V 4 bases, and 5 bases lay outside the gene matches. Germline CDR1 reads SGHAT; CDR2 reads FQNNGV. CDR3 length equals 14 residues. CDR3: CASSSWTGPYEQYF. In DNA form, the CDR3 reads TGTGCCAGCAGCTCCTGGACAGGCCCCTACGAGCAGTACTTC. The full variable domain, in which reference TRBV11-2 and TRBJ2-7 provide the parts outside the CDR3, is EAGVAQSPRYKIIEKRQSVAFWCNPISGHATLYWYQQILGQGPKLLIQFQNNGVVDDSQLPKDRFSAERLKGVDSTLKIQPAKLEDSAVYLCASSSWTGPYEQYFGPGTRLTVT.

This clone was picked up a small number of times. The rearrangement uses TRBV9 and TRBJ2-2; 11 positions agree with TRBD2. V was pared by 1 base and J by 5 bases, with 10 bases of the junction left unmatched. The length of the CDR3 is 18 residues. Per germline, CDR1 SGDLS and CDR2 YYNGEE. The CDR3 DNA follows: TGTGCCAGCAGCGTATCCGGCGGCGGACTAGCGGGTACCGGGGAGCTGTTTTTT. Amino acid sequence: CASSVSGGGLAGTGELFF.

The chain links TRBV28 to TRBJ1-2; a possible D gene is TRBD1 (6 bases). CDR1 and CDR2 from the germline V gene are MDHEN and SYDVKM. CDR3 length: 14 amino acids. The V gene lost 5 bases and the J gene lost 8 bases, with 18 bases spanning the gap. The CDR3 nucleotides are TGTGCCAGCAGTGCGACAGGAACCTCGGGGGGCTACACCTTC. This codes for CASSATGTSGGYTF.

The chain employs TRBV7-3 and TRBJ2-3, with D possibly TRBD2 on 7 matching bases. Germline V gene lookup returns CDR1 SGHTA and CDR2 FQGTGA. This CDR3 spans 17 amino acids. Deletions cut 5 bases from V and 0 bases from J, with 18 bases between. The CDR3 is CASSPGGRGRSTDTQYF. The CDR3 nucleotides are TGTGCCAGCAGCCCCGGGGGGCGGGGTCGTAGCACAGATACGCAGTATTTT. Looking up the rest from reference TRBV7-3 and TRBJ2-3 gives the full variable domain: GAGVSQTPSNKVTEKGKYVELRCDPISGHTALYWYRQSLGQGPEFLIYFQGTGAADDSGLPNDRFFAVRPEGSVSTLKIQRTERGDSAVYLCASSPGGRGRSTDTQYFGPGTRLTVL.

The chain uses TRBV7-9 and TRBJ1-6; 9 bases line up with TRBD1. The germline V gene encodes CDR1 SEHNR and CDR2 FQNEAQ (reference sequence). V shed 5 bases, J shed 6 bases, and the junction held 5 bases outside the gene matches. The CDR3 has 15 amino acids. The CDR3 is CASSGGTGSNSPLHF. CDR3 in DNA: TGTGCCAGCAGCGGGGGGACAGGGTCTAATTCACCCCTCCACTTT.

In its sample, this clone was seen many times. V is TRBV4-1 and J is TRBJ1-6, with D perhaps matching TRBD1 (6 bases). With 2 bases removed from V and 0 bases from J, the gap between germline ends came to 14 bases. The CDR3 is 18 amino acids. The germline V gene has CDR1 MGHRA and CDR2 YSYEKL. CDR3 coding DNA: TGCGCCAGCAGCCAACGGACAGTGACGAGCTCCTATAATTCACCCCTCCACTTT. Protein product: CASSQRTVTSSYNSPLHF.

V is TRBV5-1 and J is TRBJ2-7; 10 nucleotides align to TRBD2. Germline lookup yields CDR1 SGHRS and CDR2 YFSETQ. After removal of 3 bases from V and 4 bases from J, the junction contained 7 bases not matched to a gene. The CDR3 length is 15 residues. The CDR3 spells CASSSVDSGGYEQYF. CDR3 DNA sequence: TGCGCCAGCAGCTCCGTTGATAGCGGGGGGTACGAGCAGTACTTC.

The chain carries TRBV27 and TRBJ2-7; the match to TRBD1 covers 9 bases. Germline trimming cut 4 bases from V and 4 bases from J; bases unmatched to any gene: 8. This CDR3 region has 15 residues. In germline, CDR1 is MNHEY, CDR2 SMNVEV (reference sequence). CDR3 nucleotide sequence: TGTGCCAGCAGTTCCTCCGGGACAGGGTTATACGAGCAGTACTTC. It is translated as CASSSSGTGLYEQYF.

The chain carries TRBV6-5 and TRBJ2-2; a weak D match, TRBD2 (5 bases). The CDR3 extends over 14 amino acids. The germline V gene has CDR1 MNHEY and CDR2 SVGAGI. V was trimmed by 8 bases and J by 4 bases, leaving 14 bases between them. CDR3 sequence reads: CASQFAGITGELFF. The DNA for the CDR3 is TGTGCCAGCCAATTTGCGGGTATCACCGGGGAGCTGTTTTTT.

This chain joins TRBV6-1 and TRBJ2-3, with TRBD1 as a possible D gene (7 bases). V lost 3 bases, J lost 1 base, and 8 bases lay in between. Looked up from germline, CDR1 is MNHNS and CDR2 is SASEGT. The CDR3 has 14 amino acids. In DNA, the CDR3 is TGTGCCAGCAGTGACAGGGGGGGCACAGATACGCAGTATTTT. Translated: CASSDRGGTDTQYF.

About this clone itself: Relative to the germline gene, one junction end is altered; a read error may explain this. V gene TRBV28 combines with J gene TRBJ2-1, with TRBD2 matching over 8 bases. The CDR3 sequence is 13 residues long. The germline V gene encodes CDR1 MDHEN and CDR2 SYDVKM. The CDR3: CASSTLTKREWVF. The CDR3 bases are TGTGCCAGCAGTACACTTACCAAGCGGGAGTGGGTCTTC.

The V gene is TRBV19, the J gene TRBJ2-5, with D unclear. The CDR3 totals 14 residues. Per germline, CDR1 LNHDA and CDR2 SQIVND (reference sequence). Trimming pared 8 bases from V and 7 bases from J, leaving 20 bases between. This chain's CDR3 is CASEAAPRLGTQYF. The CDR3 DNA reads TGTGCCAGTGAGGCCGCCCCCAGATTGGGGACCCAGTACTTC.

The chain joins TRBV6-1 to TRBJ1-5; TRBD1 matches at 7 bases. Germline loops: CDR1 MNHNS, CDR2 SASEGT. The length of the CDR3 is 17 residues. The trim removed 2 bases at V and 6 bases at J, leaving 13 bases unmatched. CDR3 region: CASSEQGWAGGGQPQHF. The DNA for the CDR3 is TGTGCCAGCAGTGAACAAGGTTGGGCAGGGGGAGGTCAGCCCCAGCATTTT.

The chain uses TRBV11-1 and TRBJ2-3; D might be TRBD1 (5 bases). Trimming left V 3 bases short and J 0 bases short, with 10 bases between. Germline V gene data show CDR1 as SGHAT and CDR2 as FQDESV (reference sequence). CDR3 length: 15 residues. The CDR3 nucleotides are TGTGCCAGCAGCTTTACAGGAACTAGCACAGATACGCAGTATTTT. Protein product: CASSFTGTSTDTQYF. The variable domain in full, with the rest retrieved from reference TRBV11-1 and TRBJ2-3, is EAEVAQSPRYKITEKSQAVAFWCDPISGHATLYWYRQILGQGPELLVQFQDESVVDDSQLPKDRFSAERLKGVDSTLKIQPAELGDSAMYLCASSFTGTSTDTQYFGPGTRLTVL.

The chain employs TRBV4-3 and TRBJ2-2, with unresolved D. Trimming pared 0 bases from V and 7 bases from J, leaving 6 bases between. This CDR3 is 13 amino acids long. Looked up from germline, CDR1 is LGHNA and CDR2 is YSLEER. The CDR3 region is CASSQETGGELFF. The CDR3 nucleotides are TGCGCCAGCAGCCAAGAAACCGGCGGGGAGCTGTTTTTT.

The CDR3 region has the DNA TGTGCCAGCAGCTCCCGCGGGGTCTCTGGAAACACCATATATTTT. Its translation is CASSSRGVSGNTIYF. The rearrangement uses TRBV13 and TRBJ1-3; D gene ambiguous. The V gene's germline CDR1 is PRHDT and CDR2 FYEKMQ (reference sequence). V was pared by 4 bases and J by 0 bases, with 10 bases between. The CDR3 length is 15 residues.

The chain couples TRBV4-2 to TRBJ2-1, with TRBD2 matching over 10 bases. The V segment lost 3 bases and the J segment 0 bases; nucleotides outside the gene matches: 2. The length of the CDR3 is 16 residues. Germline V gene lookup returns CDR1 LGHNA and CDR2 YNFKEQ. The CDR3 DNA follows: TGTGCCAGCAGCCAGATAGCGGGGGGCTCCTACAATGAGCAGTTCTTC. Protein: CASSQIAGGSYNEQFF.

V usage is TRBV5-1 and J usage is TRBJ1-1, with 9 bases identical to TRBD1. V dropped 4 bases and J dropped 5; count of bases not matched to a gene: 6. CDR3 length: 14 residues. Germline V lookup: CDR1 SGHRS, CDR2 YFSETQ. CDR3 coding DNA: TGCGCCAGCAGCGGGGGACAGGGTAATACTGAAGCTTTCTTT. This translates into CASSGGQGNTEAFF.

The rearrangement uses TRBV30 and TRBJ1-6, with TRBD1 identical over 7 bases. With 6 bases clipped from V and 6 bases from J, the junction kept 5 bases outside the gene matches. CDR3 length: 13 residues. Germline V lookup: CDR1 GTSNPN, CDR2 SVGIG (reference sequence). The CDR3 DNA reads as TGTGCCTGCCGGACAGGAATTAATTCACCCCTCCACTTT. This encodes CACRTGINSPLHF. Full variable domain (remainder filled in from reference TRBV30 and TRBJ1-6): SQTIHQWPATLVQPVGSPLSLECTVEGTSNPNLYWYRQAAGRGLQLLFYSVGIGQISSEVPQNLSASRPQDRQFILSSKKLLLSDSGFYLCACRTGINSPLHFGNGTRLTVT.

The chain combines TRBV5-1 with TRBJ2-6; TRBD2 agrees at 7 bases. V was clipped by 3 bases and J by 1 base; unmatched bases: 1. The CDR3 length is 15 residues. The germline gives CDR1 SGHRS, CDR2 YFSETQ. Here the CDR3 reads CASSWGGSGANVLTF. The DNA for the CDR3 is TGCGCCAGCAGCTGGGGAGGGTCTGGGGCCAACGTCCTGACTTTC.

The V and J genes are TRBV19 and TRBJ1-3; no firm D call. The CDR3 sequence is 15 residues long. The germline V and J ends were trimmed by 8 bases and 0 bases, with 14 bases remaining between them. Germline assignment: CDR1 LNHDA and CDR2 SQIVND (reference sequence). As DNA, the CDR3 is TGTGCCAGTGGAGGAAGGCAGAACTCTGGAAACACCATATATTTT. Its translation is CASGGRQNSGNTIYF.

The chain recombines TRBV5-6 with TRBJ2-5, with 8 bases identical to TRBD2. Germline-derived CDR1 and CDR2 are SGHDT and YYEEEE. The CDR3 is 13 amino acids. Trimming removed 4 bases from V and 5 bases from J; junction bases left unmatched: 4. The CDR3 sequence: CASSPGLVETQYF. In nucleotides, the CDR3 is TGTGCCAGCAGCCCGGGACTAGTGGAGACCCAGTACTTC.

The chain is built from TRBV28 and TRBJ1-1; D perhaps matches TRBD1 (5 bases). The V end lost 4 bases, the J end lost 7 bases, and 10 bases lay between the germline ends. Germline V gene data show CDR1 as MDHEN and CDR2 as SYDVKM. The CDR3 runs 12 residues. CDR3 sequence reads: CASSYRGDEAFF. For the CDR3, the DNA is TGTGCCAGCAGTTACCGGGGGGATGAAGCTTTCTTT.

The chain joins TRBV11-2 to TRBJ1-1; D unresolved. Germline V gene sequence: CDR1 SGHAT, CDR2 FQNNGV. Trimming took off 1 base at V and 5 bases at J, with 11 bases between the two ends. There are 14 residues in the CDR3. This CDR3 reads CASSLGGLRTEAFF. CDR3 bases: TGTGCCAGCAGCTTAGGCGGCTTACGGACTGAAGCTTTCTTT. The full variable domain, completed using reference TRBV11-2 and TRBJ1-1, is EAGVAQSPRYKIIEKRQSVAFWCNPISGHATLYWYQQILGQGPKLLIQFQNNGVVDDSQLPKDRFSAERLKGVDSTLKIQPAKLEDSAVYLCASSLGGLRTEAFFGQGTRLTVV.

V gene TRBV14 combines with J gene TRBJ2-5, with 7 bases identical to TRBD2. The V segment lost 3 bases and the J segment 7 bases; nucleotides outside the gene matches: 2. CDR1 is SGHDN and CDR2 is FVKESK in the germline V gene. The CDR3 length is 12 residues. The CDR3 DNA follows: TGTGCCAGCAGCCAGGGACTAAGGACCCAGTACTTC. Protein: CASSQGLRTQYF.

This chain joins TRBV6-2 or TRBV6-3 and TRBJ1-5; 11 bases match TRBD1. CDR1 is MNHEY, CDR2 SVGEGT, per germline. V shed 5 bases and J 6 bases; nucleotides not matched to a gene: 3. CDR3 size: 14 residues. Here the CDR3 reads CASSRTGGSQPQHF. The CDR3 coding sequence is TGTGCCAGCAGTCGGACAGGGGGCTCTCAGCCCCAGCATTTT.

The V call is TRBV19, the J call TRBJ2-1; TRBD2 matches 9 bases. Losses at the gene ends were 6 bases for V and 4 bases for J; bases not matched to a gene: 7. The CDR3 is made up of 15 amino acids. CDR1 is LNHDA and CDR2 is SQIVND in the germline V gene (reference sequence). The CDR3 reads CASRASREGYNEQFF. The CDR3 bases are TGTGCCAGTAGAGCTTCGCGGGAGGGGTACAATGAGCAGTTCTTC.

The rearrangement joins TRBV15 to TRBJ1-3, with 9 bases lining up with TRBD1. V gave up 9 bases and J gave up 5 bases; unmatched junction bases: 2. CDR1 and CDR2 (germline): LNHNV, YYDKDF (reference sequence). CDR3 length equals 12 residues. CDR3 protein: CATTGGRNTIYF. The CDR3 DNA reads as TGTGCCACGACAGGGGGTCGAAACACCATATATTTT. Using reference TRBV15 and TRBJ1-3 for the parts outside the CDR3, the full variable domain is DAMVIQNPRYQVTQFGKPVTLSCSQTLNHNVMYWYQQKSSQAPKLLFHYYDKDFNNEADTPDNFQSRRPNTSFCFLDIRSPGLGDTAMYLCATTGGRNTIYFGEGSWLTVV.

This chain uses TRBV3-1 (or the pseudogene TRBV3-2) with TRBJ1-3, with a tentative D call TRBD1 (5 bases). Germline V gene sequence: CDR1 LGHDT, CDR2 YNNKEL (reference sequence). This CDR3 is built from 17 residues. V lost 4 bases and J 0 bases, leaving 16 bases between the germline ends. The DNA of the CDR3 is TGTGCCAGCAGCCGAAACTCACAGGCAAGCTCTGGAAACACCATATATTTT. Amino acid sequence: CASSRNSQASSGNTIYF.